The rows below give T cell receptor beta chains drawn from one sample of a study of T-cell memory formation after mild COVID-19. TCRdb reanalysed the 5' RACE reads using MiXCR and keeps one entry per CDR3 protein. The sample includes about 310,000 distinct CDR3 sequences, just under 20% of them seen just once. The sequenced sample consisted of PBMCs or a T cell subset sorted from them (not recorded which). These receptors were obtained from a man between 18 and 35 years old who had mild COVID-19 (a few samples of this study predate the infection). Cell type and time point are not known. Both conserved end residues are part of each CDR3. Each record gives: D gene, clone size, J gene, V gene, CDR3 DNA, CDR3 protein. D genes are given only for firm matches. Clone size is shown for a subset of rows, as once, few, many or a class of expanded clone.

D: NA; size: NA; J: TRBJ2-2; V: TRBV12-3/TRBV12-4; DNA: TGTGCCAGCAGTTTAGAAGGATACACCGGGGAGCTGTTTTTT; CDR3: CASSLEGYTGELFF
D: NA; size: NA; J: TRBJ1-2; V: TRBV6-2/TRBV6-3; DNA: TGTGCCAGCAGGGGTGAAGGAGGCTATGGCTACACCTTC; CDR3: CASRGEGGYGYTF
D: TRBD2; size: once; J: TRBJ2-1; V: TRBV7-7; DNA: TGTGCTAGCAGCTTCACTAGCGGGGGGTTGGATGAGCAGTTCTTC; CDR3: CASSFTSGGLDEQFF
D: NA; size: NA; J: TRBJ2-3; V: TRBV7-9; DNA: TGTGCCAGCGAGCCCAAGCTCCGGAGGTCCACAGATACGCAGTATTTT; CDR3: CASEPKLRRSTDTQYF
D: NA; size: NA; J: TRBJ1-2; V: TRBV7-3; DNA: TGTGCCAGCAGCTATGGCTACACCTTC; CDR3: CASSYGYTF
D: TRBD1; size: few; J: TRBJ1-1; V: TRBV12-3/TRBV12-4; DNA: TGTGCCAGCAGTCCGGACGGACAGGGGAGGGCTGAAGCTTTCTTT; CDR3: CASSPDGQGRAEAFF
D: TRBD1; size: NA; J: TRBJ1-2; V: TRBV4-2; DNA: TGTGCCAGCAGCCCGGGGGGCAGGGGGCGTTTAGGCTATGGCTACACCTTC; CDR3: CASSPGGRGRLGYGYTF
D: NA; size: few; J: TRBJ1-1; V: TRBV28; DNA: TGTGCCAGCAGTTGGGGGGTCTACTTGGGCCTAATGAACACTGAAGCTTTCTTT; CDR3: CASSWGVYLGLMNTEAFF
D: NA; size: many; J: TRBJ2-6; V: TRBV3-1; DNA: TGTGCCAGCAGCCTCAGCGATGGGGCCAACGTCCTGACTTTC; CDR3: CASSLSDGANVLTF
D: NA; size: NA; J: TRBJ2-3; V: TRBV28; DNA: TGTGCCAGCAGTGCCTGGGTTACTAGCACAGATACGCAGTATTTT; CDR3: CASSAWVTSTDTQYF
D: TRBD1; size: NA; J: TRBJ2-4; V: TRBV12-3/TRBV12-4; DNA: TGTGCCAGCAGTTTTAGAGGACAGGGGAAAAACATTCAGTACTTC; CDR3: CASSFRGQGKNIQYF
D: TRBD1; size: NA; J: TRBJ2-2; V: TRBV6-5; DNA: TGTGCCAGCAGCCGGAGACAGGGGGCTATCATTCCCGGGGAGCTGTTTTTT; CDR3: CASSRRQGAIIPGELFF
D: TRBD2; size: NA; J: TRBJ2-3; V: TRBV7-2; DNA: TGTGCCACTTCGCGGGGGGCCATATATGACGGCACAGATACGCAGTATTTT; CDR3: CATSRGAIYDGTDTQYF
D: NA; size: few; J: TRBJ1-1; V: TRBV6-6; DNA: TGTGCCAGCAGTTTTTCTCCAGGGTCCACTGAAGCTTTCTTT; CDR3: CASSFSPGSTEAFF
D: NA; size: few; J: TRBJ1-2; V: TRBV7-9; DNA: TGTGCCAGCAGCTTAGTCCAGGGGTCCAACTATGGCTACACCTTC; CDR3: CASSLVQGSNYGYTF
D: NA; size: NA; J: TRBJ1-1; V: TRBV28; DNA: TGTGCCAGCAGTTTAAACCCCGGGGGGACTGAAGCTTTCTTT; CDR3: CASSLNPGGTEAFF
D: TRBD1; size: many; J: TRBJ1-1; V: TRBV20-1; DNA: TGCAGTGCTAGAGAAGGGGGGACAGGGACGGAAGCTTTCTTT; CDR3: CSAREGGTGTEAFF
D: TRBD1; size: NA; J: TRBJ1-5; V: TRBV24-1; DNA: TGTGCCACAAGTGGACAGGGCAATCAGCCCCAGCATTTT; CDR3: CATSGQGNQPQHF
D: NA; size: many; J: TRBJ2-3; V: TRBV4-2; DNA: TGTGCCAGCAGCCACGCAGATACGCAGTATTTT; CDR3: CASSHADTQYF
D: TRBD1; size: NA; J: TRBJ1-6; V: TRBV6-5; DNA: TGTGCCAGCAGTTACGGGACAGGGGGTAGGGGGTCCTATAATTCACCCCTCCACTTT; CDR3: CASSYGTGGRGSYNSPLHF
D: NA; size: few; J: TRBJ1-6; V: TRBV7-2; DNA: TGTGCCAGCAGCTTAGAGGGAGGGACTATACGCAATTCACCCCTCCACTTT; CDR3: CASSLEGGTIRNSPLHF
D: TRBD1; size: NA; J: TRBJ1-2; V: TRBV12-3/TRBV12-4; DNA: TGTGCCAGCAGTAGACAGGGGTACGGTGGCTACACCTTC; CDR3: CASSRQGYGGYTF
D: NA; size: NA; J: TRBJ2-7; V: TRBV6-5; DNA: TGTGCCAGCAGCCCAATCCCGGGACTTAAGTGGACCGAGCAGTACTTC; CDR3: CASSPIPGLKWTEQYF
D: TRBD1; size: few; J: TRBJ1-3; V: TRBV7-2; DNA: TGTGCCAGCAGCTGGACAGGAGTCAACTCTGGAAACACCATATATTTT; CDR3: CASSWTGVNSGNTIYF
D: TRBD2; size: few; J: TRBJ2-3; V: TRBV20-1; DNA: TGCAGTGCTACGCGACTAGCGGGGGGAAGCACAGATACGCAGTATTTT; CDR3: CSATRLAGGSTDTQYF
D: TRBD2; size: few; J: TRBJ2-5; V: TRBV5-1; DNA: TGCGCCAGCAGCTTCCTAGCGGGGTACCAAGAGACCCAGTACTTC; CDR3: CASSFLAGYQETQYF
D: TRBD1; size: NA; J: TRBJ1-4; V: TRBV15; DNA: TGTGCCACCAGCAGAGGAATAGGACAGGGAGATGAAAAACTGTTTTTT; CDR3: CATSRGIGQGDEKLFF
D: TRBD1; size: once; J: TRBJ2-7; V: TRBV5-5; DNA: TGTGCCAGCAGCTTGGAGGACAGGTCCCACGAGCAGTACTTC; CDR3: CASSLEDRSHEQYF
D: NA; size: few; J: TRBJ2-5; V: TRBV27; DNA: TGTGCCAGCAGTTTATCGGGGTTAGGGGGAACTGAGACCCAGTACTTC; CDR3: CASSLSGLGGTETQYF
D: NA; size: few; J: TRBJ1-2; V: TRBV7-9; DNA: TGTGCCAGCAGTTTAACCGACTATGGCTACACCTTC; CDR3: CASSLTDYGYTF
D: NA; size: NA; J: TRBJ1-1; V: TRBV6-2/TRBV6-3; DNA: TGTGCTTGCTGGGCGAACACTGAAGCTTTCTTT; CDR3: CACWANTEAFF
D: NA; size: once; J: TRBJ2-2; V: TRBV6-2/TRBV6-3; DNA: TGTGCCACCTCCTCCTTTAGACCGCGGGACACCGGGGAGCTGTTTTTT; CDR3: CATSSFRPRDTGELFF
D: NA; size: NA; J: TRBJ1-5; V: TRBV27; DNA: TGTGCCAGCTCCCTTATGCCGGATCAGCCCCAGCATTTT; CDR3: CASSLMPDQPQHF
D: NA; size: few; J: TRBJ1-2; V: TRBV27; DNA: TGTGCCAGCAGTCAACGGGGGATGGACAGCTACTATGGCTACACCTTC; CDR3: CASSQRGMDSYYGYTF
D: NA; size: few; J: TRBJ2-5; V: TRBV7-9; DNA: TGTGCCAGCAGCTTAGGTGGGATCGGAGAGACCCAGTACTTC; CDR3: CASSLGGIGETQYF
D: NA; size: NA; J: TRBJ1-3; V: TRBV25-1; DNA: TGTGCCAGCAGTTTCCAGGGGCCAGGAAACACCATATATTTT; CDR3: CASSFQGPGNTIYF
D: NA; size: few; J: TRBJ2-3; V: TRBV7-9; DNA: TGTGCCAGCAGCTTAGCGCAGGGCGGGCACACAGATACGCAGTATTTT; CDR3: CASSLAQGGHTDTQYF
D: TRBD1; size: once; J: TRBJ1-3; V: TRBV5-4; DNA: TGTGCCAGCAGCAAGGGGGTAGAGGGGGCGGAAGGAAACACCATATATTTT; CDR3: CASSKGVEGAEGNTIYF
D: NA; size: NA; J: TRBJ2-1; V: TRBV6-2/TRBV6-3; DNA: TGTGCCAGCCGGCGGCAGGTCAATGAGCAGTTCTTC; CDR3: CASRRQVNEQFF
D: NA; size: few; J: TRBJ2-4; V: TRBV5-5; DNA: TGTGCCAGCAGCTTGGGGGGCCAGGGCATTCAGTACTTC; CDR3: CASSLGGQGIQYF
D: TRBD1; size: NA; J: TRBJ1-1; V: TRBV6-2/TRBV6-3; DNA: TGTGCCAGCAGTAGATGGACAGGACCGAACACTGAAGCTTTCTTT; CDR3: CASSRWTGPNTEAFF
D: NA; size: NA; J: TRBJ2-5; V: TRBV7-3; DNA: TGTGCCAGCAGCTTAGGGCGGTGGGGAGGAGAGACCCAGTACTTC; CDR3: CASSLGRWGGETQYF
D: NA; size: few; J: TRBJ2-7; V: TRBV2; DNA: TGTGCCAGCCTGAGGGCAGACTCCTACGAGCAGTACTTC; CDR3: CASLRADSYEQYF
D: NA; size: NA; J: TRBJ1-1; V: TRBV3-1; DNA: TGTGCCAGCAGCCTCCAACAGGGACCCACTGAAGCTTTCTTT; CDR3: CASSLQQGPTEAFF
D: TRBD1; size: few; J: TRBJ2-7; V: TRBV5-1; DNA: TGCGCCAGCAGCGAGGACAGGGGTCGGTACGAGCAGTACTTC; CDR3: CASSEDRGRYEQYF
D: NA; size: few; J: TRBJ2-2; V: TRBV6-1; DNA: TGTGCCAGCCAGGCAGGGAAGGGAGGGGAGCTGTTTTTT; CDR3: CASQAGKGGELFF
D: NA; size: few; J: TRBJ1-4; V: TRBV5-1; DNA: TGCGCCAGCAGCTTGGCCCGGACAGATGAAAAACTGTTTTTT; CDR3: CASSLARTDEKLFF
D: NA; size: many; J: TRBJ2-5; V: TRBV4-1; DNA: TGCGCCAGCAGCCAAGTACGGGGGGAGACCCAGTACTTC; CDR3: CASSQVRGETQYF
D: NA; size: NA; J: TRBJ2-1; V: TRBV5-6; DNA: TGTGCCAGCAGCCGCCCCCTTGGTTGGGATGAGCAGTTCTTC; CDR3: CASSRPLGWDEQFF
D: NA; size: few; J: TRBJ2-1; V: TRBV6-2/TRBV6-3; DNA: TGTGCCAGCAGTTACTCTGCCACCAATGAGCAGTTCTTC; CDR3: CASSYSATNEQFF
D: NA; size: NA; J: TRBJ1-5; V: TRBV28; DNA: TGTGCCAGCCATCCGGGGCGAAGCGAGGATCAGCCCCAGCATTTT; CDR3: CASHPGRSEDQPQHF
D: TRBD2; size: NA; J: TRBJ2-1; V: TRBV7-9; DNA: TGTGCCAGCACCCCTAGCGGGGGGGACAATGAGCAGTTCTTC; CDR3: CASTPSGGDNEQFF
D: TRBD2; size: few; J: TRBJ2-1; V: TRBV5-1; DNA: TGCGCCAGCAGCATCCCGGGGGGGTCCAGCAATGAGCAGTTCTTC; CDR3: CASSIPGGSSNEQFF
D: NA; size: few; J: TRBJ1-1; V: TRBV10-3; DNA: TGTGCCATCAGCGACAGGACTGTGAACACTGAAGCTTTCTTT; CDR3: CAISDRTVNTEAFF